The text below deals with one TCR beta chain. No antigen is known for it. These data originate in a study of CD8 T cells in Susac syndrome. Random-hexamer reverse transcription was applied to roughly 0.45 to 1 ug RNA. TCRdb called the immunoSEQ multiplex PCR reads again in MiXCR, with one record for every CDR3 protein. The sample contains about 300,000 distinct CDR3 sequences, roughly 85% of which appear only once. Study-wide findings and caveats: TCR sequencing and HLA analysis covered a relatively small number of individuals.

CDR1 is MNHEY, CDR2 SVGEGT, per germline. The CDR3 has 15 residues. The junction had 10 bases not matched to a gene; V was cut back by 7 bases and J by 2 bases. Sequencing of TCR beta was performed on blood CD8+ T cells and on blood CD4+ T cells. This chain uses TRBV6-2 or TRBV6-3 with TRBJ2-7, with 8 bases identical to TRBD2. The TCR sequence derives from a human donor with multiple sclerosis. Sequenced material: CD8+ T cells from PBMCs. CDR3 coding DNA: TGTGCCAGCATCCTCGGGGGGGGGCCCGCCTACGAGCAGTACTTC. Protein: CASILGGGPAYEQYF.